This passage covers 19 T cell receptor beta chains from one sample sequenced in a study of T cells in Graves' hyperthyroidism and ophthalmopathy. RNA transcripts served as the template for amplifying TCR beta CDR3 regions. The TCR CDR3 was amplified in a first-round RT-PCR using the HTBI primer set. TCRdb ran MiXCR on the multiplex PCR reads and lists one entry per CDR3 protein. The sample contains 350,000 or so distinct CDR3 sequences, 15% to 20% of which appear only once. The sequenced material came from blood. These receptors were taken from a woman in her thirties or forties with Graves' ophthalmopathy.

This clonotype was counted many times. DNA of the CDR3: TGTGCCAGCAGCTTAGCCGGGGCTATCAATCAGCCCCAGCATTTT. Its protein product is CASSLAGAINQPQHF. The chain carries TRBV13 and TRBJ1-5, with D maybe TRBD1 (5 bases). The CDR3 runs 15 residues. Trimming took off 1 base at V and 3 bases at J, with 10 bases between the two ends. The germline V gene encodes CDR1 PRHDT and CDR2 FYEKMQ (reference sequence).

This clonotype has at least ten counts. The chain links TRBV30 to TRBJ1-1; D gene uncertain. The CDR3 sequence is 13 residues long. V lost 0 bases and J lost 1, with 6 bases in between. Germline-derived CDR1 and CDR2 are GTSNPN and SVGIG (reference sequence). CDR3 DNA sequence: TGTGCCTGGAGTGTAAGCACGAACACTGAAGCTTTCTTT. This gives the protein CAWSVSTNTEAFF.

This clonotype appeared many times. The chain combines TRBV7-2 with TRBJ1-2; D unclear. The CDR3 has 14 amino acids. Germline assignment: CDR1 SGHTA and CDR2 FQGNSA. With 3 bases removed from V and 4 bases from J, the gap between germline ends came to 12 bases. The CDR3, as DNA: TGTGCCAGCAGCTTTAAGGGAGGTGGCTATGGCTACACCTTC. Translated, it gives CASSFKGGGYGYTF.

This clonotype was observed many times. The chain carries TRBV6-1 and TRBJ2-7; TRBD2 agrees at 12 bases. Looked up from germline, CDR1 is MNHNS and CDR2 is SASEGT. This CDR3 has 15 residues. V lost 7 bases to trimming and J lost 2 bases; unmatched junction nucleotides: 6. As DNA, the CDR3 is TGTGCCAGCACGGCGTCTAGCGGGAGGGCCTACGAGCAGTACTTC. Translation: CASTASSGRAYEQYF.

This clonotype was found many times. The chain links TRBV29-1 to TRBJ1-5; D is perhaps TRBD1 (6 bases). This CDR3 contains 13 residues. V was clipped by 7 bases and J by 3 bases, with 13 bases between them. Per germline, CDR1 SQVTM and CDR2 ANQGSEA. The CDR3, as DNA: TGCAGCGCACGGGGGGGCGACAATCAGCCCCAGCATTTT. Translating it yields CSARGGDNQPQHF.

This CDR3 reads CASSARKNMRYTF. CDR3 nucleotide sequence: TGTGCCAGCAGTGCCCGAAAGAATATGCGCTACACCTTC. This sequence joins TRBV28 and TRBJ1-2; D not resolved. The CDR3 loop spans 13 amino acids. V lost 5 bases, J lost 9 bases, and 16 bases lay in between. Germline assignment: CDR1 MDHEN and CDR2 SYDVKM.

The rearrangement uses TRBV12-3 or TRBV12-4 and TRBJ2-3, with 9 bases matching TRBD2. The CDR3 extends over 14 amino acids. Trimming cost V 5 bases and J 3 bases; bases outside gene matches: 3. The CDR3 DNA sequence: TGTGCCAGCAGTCCGACTAGCGGAACAGATACGCAGTATTTT. This gives the protein CASSPTSGTDTQYF.

This clonotype was counted many times. The V call is TRBV12-3 or TRBV12-4, the J call TRBJ1-1; the D is unclear. CDR3 size: 13 residues. The V gene lost 7 bases and the J gene lost 4 bases, with 13 bases spanning the gap. CDR3 loop: CASTPVRTTEAFF. The CDR3 coding sequence is TGTGCCAGCACCCCGGTTAGGACCACTGAAGCTTTCTTT.

This clonotype came up many times. The chain carries TRBV30 and TRBJ1-5; D remains unclear. V lost 0 bases and J 1 base, leaving 10 bases between the germline ends. The CDR3 is 15 amino acids. Germline CDR1 reads GTSNPN; CDR2 reads SVGIG (reference sequence). DNA of the CDR3: TGTGCCTGGAGTGTAGGACTCGGAAGCAATCAGCCCCAGCATTTT. Its translation is CAWSVGLGSNQPQHF. Filled out from reference TRBV30 and TRBJ1-5, the complete variable domain reads SQTIHQWPATLVQPVGSPLSLECTVEGTSNPNLYWYRQAAGRGLQLLFYSVGIGQISSEVPQNLSASRPQDRQFILSSKKLLLSDSGFYLCAWSVGLGSNQPQHFGDGTRLSIL.

This clonotype was observed a single time. V gene TRBV6-5 combines with J gene TRBJ2-7, with D possibly matching TRBD2 (6 bases). V was clipped by 2 bases and J by 4 bases, with 12 bases between them. CDR1 is MNHEY and CDR2 is SVGAGI in the germline V gene. This CDR3 region has 14 residues. The CDR3 bases are TGTGCCAGCAGTTACAGGGAGGACGGGTACGAGCAGTACTTC. It yields the protein CASSYREDGYEQYF.

At least ten counts were recorded for this clonotype. CDR3: CASSLSPGTTKNTEAFF. CDR3 nucleotides: TGTGCCAGCAGTTTATCGCCAGGGACCACCAAGAACACTGAAGCTTTCTTT. This sequence joins TRBV27 and TRBJ1-1; a weak D match, TRBD1 (5 bases). V dropped 0 bases and J dropped 1 base, with 15 bases sitting between them. The V gene's germline CDR1 is MNHEY and CDR2 SMNVEV (reference sequence). The CDR3 has 17 residues.

The chain uses TRBV30 and TRBJ2-7; TRBD2 aligns across 8 bases. The CDR3 sequence is 13 residues long. V shed 5 bases and J 3 bases; nucleotides not matched to a gene: 6. Germline values: CDR1 GTSNPN, CDR2 SVGIG (reference sequence). CDR3 coding DNA: TGTGCCTGGCTCTCGGGAGGGAGCTACGAGCAGTACTTC. Translation: CAWLSGGSYEQYF.

This clonotype came up many times. The junction and the germline gene differ at one end; a read error may be behind it. DNA of the CDR3: TGTGCCAACAGCTTAGAACAGGGTCCGAGCTCCTACGAGCAGTACTTC. Residues: CANSLEQGPSSYEQYF. The rearrangement joins TRBV7-8 to TRBJ2-7, with D possibly being TRBD1 (6 bases). Germline V gene sequence: CDR1 SGHVS, CDR2 FQNEAQ. This CDR3 is built from 16 residues.

This chain uses TRBV30 with TRBJ1-3; D unresolved. Germline V gene lookup returns CDR1 GTSNPN and CDR2 SVGIG (reference sequence). The CDR3 extends over 13 amino acids. Trimming pared 1 base from V and 3 bases from J, leaving 7 bases between. The chain's CDR3 is CAWSGGDGNTIYF. The CDR3 region has the DNA TGTGCCTGGAGTGGGGGTGATGGAAACACCATATATTTT.

This clonotype was found many times. The chain carries TRBV6-5 and TRBJ2-5; D gene unclear. Trimming removed 3 bases at V and 5 bases at J, with 19 bases between. Germline V gene data show CDR1 as MNHEY and CDR2 as SVGAGI. This CDR3 is 16 amino acids long. CDR3 residues: CASSYSPPRWDETQYF. The CDR3 bases are TGTGCCAGCAGTTATTCCCCCCCTCGGTGGGATGAGACCCAGTACTTC.

The chain recombines TRBV20-1 with TRBJ2-3; TRBD2 matches 8 bases. The CDR3 length is 13 residues. V was clipped by 6 bases and J by 2 bases; unmatched bases: 4. Germline CDR1 DFQATT, CDR2 SNEGSKA (reference sequence). The CDR3, as DNA: TGCAGTGCCCCCGGACTAGCCACAGATACGCAGTATTTT. Translated: CSAPGLATDTQYF.

Concerning this clonotype: This sequence may be a read error, since a much larger clone differs from it by one base. In nucleotides, the CDR3 is TGTGCCAGCAGCTTAGAAGATAGTAGCGGGTGGGATTTAAGCTCCGACGAGCAGTACTTC. It codes for CASSLEDSSGWDLSSDEQYF. The V call is TRBV11-2, the J call TRBJ2-7; TRBD2 agrees at 7 bases. Looked up from germline, CDR1 is SGHAT and CDR2 is FQNNGV. The CDR3 length is 20 residues.

Many counts were recorded for this clonotype. The gene calls are TRBV29-1 and TRBJ2-3; TRBD1 aligns across 9 bases. Germline CDR1 reads SQVTM; CDR2 reads ANQGSEA. The CDR3 runs to 13 residues. V lost 7 bases, J lost 3 bases, and 5 bases stayed unmatched. CDR3 nucleotides: TGCAGCGCTTCGACAGGGGGTACAGATACGCAGTATTTT. Translated: CSASTGGTDTQYF.

The rearrangement links TRBV12-3 or TRBV12-4 to TRBJ2-6; 10 nucleotides align to TRBD2. J lost 0 bases, V lost 6 bases, and 5 bases had no gene match. CDR3 length: 17 amino acids. The CDR3 reads CASRKTSGVSGANVLTF. CDR3 in DNA: TGTGCCAGCAGAAAAACTAGCGGGGTCTCTGGGGCCAACGTCCTGACTTTC.